This TCR beta chain was sequenced for a study of cytomegalovirus exposure and HLA in healthy donors. V was cut by 5 bases and J by 7 bases, with 14 bases left in between. Germline V lookup: CDR1 MNHEY, CDR2 SVGAGI. The CDR3 is made up of 13 amino acids. Study observations and caveats: That first-cohort TCR clusters tended to co-occur in the 120 or so validation repertoires was found in a later analysis. In vitro confirmation showed three CMV-associated chains to be CMV antigen specific.

On this clone itself: Its cognate antigen is unknown.

Sequencing was performed with immunoSEQ multiplex PCR; in TCRdb, only in-frame clones are kept and a portion is missing. The sample contains 75,000 to 95,000 clones, about 96% of which appear only once. This rearrangement joins TRBV6-5 to TRBJ1-2; possible D gene TRBD1, 5 bases. The specimen was PBMCs. The source is a man aged 18 to 29 in good health and CMV-seronegative. CDR3 sequence reads: CASSHTQGLGYTF. The DNA for the CDR3 is TGTGCCAGCAGTCACACCCAGGGTCTTGGCTACACCTTC.